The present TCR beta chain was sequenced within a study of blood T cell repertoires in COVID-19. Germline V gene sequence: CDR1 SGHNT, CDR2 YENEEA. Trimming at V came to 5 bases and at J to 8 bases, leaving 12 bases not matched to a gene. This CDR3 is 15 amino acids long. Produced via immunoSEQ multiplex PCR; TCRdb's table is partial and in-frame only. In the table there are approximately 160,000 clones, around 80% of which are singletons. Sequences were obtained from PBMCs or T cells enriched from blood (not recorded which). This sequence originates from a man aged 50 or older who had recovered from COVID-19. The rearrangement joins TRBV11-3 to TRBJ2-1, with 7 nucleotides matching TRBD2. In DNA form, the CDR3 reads TGTGCCAGCAGCGCTCGGACTAGTGTCAGCCATGAGCAGTTCTTC. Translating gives CASSARTSVSHEQFF.